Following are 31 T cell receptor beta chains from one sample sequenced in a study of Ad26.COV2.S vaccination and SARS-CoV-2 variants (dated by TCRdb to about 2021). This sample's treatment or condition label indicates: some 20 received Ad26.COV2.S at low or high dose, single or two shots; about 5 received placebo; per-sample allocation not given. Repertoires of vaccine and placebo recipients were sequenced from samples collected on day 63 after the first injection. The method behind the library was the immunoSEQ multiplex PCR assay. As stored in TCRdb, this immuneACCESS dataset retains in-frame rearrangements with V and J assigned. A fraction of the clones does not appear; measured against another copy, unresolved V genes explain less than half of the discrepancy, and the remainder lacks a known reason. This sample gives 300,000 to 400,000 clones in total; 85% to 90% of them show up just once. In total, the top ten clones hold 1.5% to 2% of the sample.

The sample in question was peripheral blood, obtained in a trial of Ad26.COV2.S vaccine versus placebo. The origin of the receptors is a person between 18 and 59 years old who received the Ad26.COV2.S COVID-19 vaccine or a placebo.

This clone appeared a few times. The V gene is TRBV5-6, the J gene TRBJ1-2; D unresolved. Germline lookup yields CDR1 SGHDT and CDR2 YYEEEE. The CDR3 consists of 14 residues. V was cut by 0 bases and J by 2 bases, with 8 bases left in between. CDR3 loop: CASSLERRNYGYTF. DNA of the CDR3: TGTGCCAGCAGCTTGGAGAGGCGCAACTATGGCTACACCTTC. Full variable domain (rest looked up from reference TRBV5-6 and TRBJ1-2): DAGVTQSPTHLIKTRGQQVTLRCSPKSGHDTVSWYQQALGQGPQFIFQYYEEEERQRGNFPDRFSGHQFPNYSSELNVNALLLGDSALYLCASSLERRNYGYTFGSGTRLTVV.

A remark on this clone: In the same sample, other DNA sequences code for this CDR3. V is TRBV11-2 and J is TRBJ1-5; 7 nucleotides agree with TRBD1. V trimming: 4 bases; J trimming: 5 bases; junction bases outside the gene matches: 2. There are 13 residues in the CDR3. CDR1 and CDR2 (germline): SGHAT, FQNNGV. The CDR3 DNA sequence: TGTGCCAGCAGCTCGCAGGGGGATCAGCCCCAGCATTTT. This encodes CASSSQGDQPQHF.

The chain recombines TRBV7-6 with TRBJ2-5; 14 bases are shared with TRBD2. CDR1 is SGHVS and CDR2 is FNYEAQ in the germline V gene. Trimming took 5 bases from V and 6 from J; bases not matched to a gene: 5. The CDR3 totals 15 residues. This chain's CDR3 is CASSQGLAGAKTQYF. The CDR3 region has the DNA TGTGCCAGCAGCCAGGGACTAGCGGGGGCCAAGACCCAGTACTTC.

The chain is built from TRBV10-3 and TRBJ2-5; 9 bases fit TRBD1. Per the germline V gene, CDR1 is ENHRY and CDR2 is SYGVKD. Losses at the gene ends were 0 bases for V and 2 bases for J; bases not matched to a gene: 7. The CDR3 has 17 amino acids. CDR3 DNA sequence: TGTGCCATCAGTGAGTCCCATGGACAGGGGATTCAAGAGACCCAGTACTTC. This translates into CAISESHGQGIQETQYF.

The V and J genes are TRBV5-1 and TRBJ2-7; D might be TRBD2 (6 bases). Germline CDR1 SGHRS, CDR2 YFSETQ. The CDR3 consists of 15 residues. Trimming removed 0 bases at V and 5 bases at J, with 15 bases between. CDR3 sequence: CASSLGLAHPHEQYF. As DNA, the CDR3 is TGCGCCAGCAGCTTGGGGCTAGCGCACCCCCACGAGCAGTACTTC.

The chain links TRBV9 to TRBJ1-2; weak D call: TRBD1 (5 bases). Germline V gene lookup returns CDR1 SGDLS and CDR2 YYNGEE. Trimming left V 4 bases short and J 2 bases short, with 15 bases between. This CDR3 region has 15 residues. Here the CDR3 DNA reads TGTGCCAGCAGCCCGGGAGCAGGGATCAACTATGGCTACACCTTC. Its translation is CASSPGAGINYGYTF. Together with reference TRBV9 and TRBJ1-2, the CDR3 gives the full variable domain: DSGVTQTPKHLITATGQRVTLRCSPRSGDLSVYWYQQSLDQGLQFLIQYYNGEERAKGNILERFSAQQFPDLHSELNLSSLELGDSALYFCASSPGAGINYGYTFGSGTRLTVV.

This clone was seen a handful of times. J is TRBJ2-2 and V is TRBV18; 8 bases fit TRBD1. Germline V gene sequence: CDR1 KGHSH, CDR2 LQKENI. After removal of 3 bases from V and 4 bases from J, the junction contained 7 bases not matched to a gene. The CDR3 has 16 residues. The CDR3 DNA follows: TGTGCCAGCTCACCGCAACAGGGGGGACCCACCGGGGAGCTGTTTTTT. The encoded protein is CASSPQQGGPTGELFF.

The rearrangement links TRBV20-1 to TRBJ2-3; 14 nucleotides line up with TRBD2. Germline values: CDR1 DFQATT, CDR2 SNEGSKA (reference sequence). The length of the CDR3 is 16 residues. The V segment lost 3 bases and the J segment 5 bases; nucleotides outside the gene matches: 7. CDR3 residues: CSASRLAGGPQDTQYF. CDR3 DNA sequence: TGCAGTGCTAGTAGACTAGCGGGGGGGCCTCAAGATACGCAGTATTTT.

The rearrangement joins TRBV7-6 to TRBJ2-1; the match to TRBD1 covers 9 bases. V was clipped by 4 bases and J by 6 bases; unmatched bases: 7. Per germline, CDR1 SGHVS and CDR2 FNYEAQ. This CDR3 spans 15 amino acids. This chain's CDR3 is CASSYPGTGFNEQFF. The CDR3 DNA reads TGTGCCAGCAGCTACCCCGGGACAGGGTTCAATGAGCAGTTCTTC.

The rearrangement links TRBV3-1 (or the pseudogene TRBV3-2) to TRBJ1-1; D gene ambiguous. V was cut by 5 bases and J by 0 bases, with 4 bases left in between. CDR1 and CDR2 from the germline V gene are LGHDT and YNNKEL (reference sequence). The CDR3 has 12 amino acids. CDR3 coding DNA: TGTGCCAGCAGCAAAGTGAACACTGAAGCTTTCTTT. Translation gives CASSKVNTEAFF.

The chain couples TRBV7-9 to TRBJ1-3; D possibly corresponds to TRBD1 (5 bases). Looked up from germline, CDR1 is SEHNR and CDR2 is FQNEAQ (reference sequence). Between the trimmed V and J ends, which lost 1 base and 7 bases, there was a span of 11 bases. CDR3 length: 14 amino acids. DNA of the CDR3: TGTGCCAGCAGCTTAGGTGGAGGGGCGAACACCATATATTTT. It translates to CASSLGGGANTIYF.

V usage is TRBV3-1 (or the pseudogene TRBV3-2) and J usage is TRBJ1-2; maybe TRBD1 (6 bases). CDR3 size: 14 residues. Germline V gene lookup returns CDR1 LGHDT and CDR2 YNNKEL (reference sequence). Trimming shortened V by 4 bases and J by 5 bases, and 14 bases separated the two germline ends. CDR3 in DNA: TGTGCCAGCAGCCCCTCGGGGGGCGGGTATGGCTACACCTTC. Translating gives CASSPSGGGYGYTF.

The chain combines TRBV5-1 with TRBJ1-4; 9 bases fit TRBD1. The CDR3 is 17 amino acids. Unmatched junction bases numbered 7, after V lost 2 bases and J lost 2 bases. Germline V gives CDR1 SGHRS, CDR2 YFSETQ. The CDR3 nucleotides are TGCGCCAGCAGCTTAGGTGACAGGGGGACGACTAATGAAAAACTGTTTTTT. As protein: CASSLGDRGTTNEKLFF.

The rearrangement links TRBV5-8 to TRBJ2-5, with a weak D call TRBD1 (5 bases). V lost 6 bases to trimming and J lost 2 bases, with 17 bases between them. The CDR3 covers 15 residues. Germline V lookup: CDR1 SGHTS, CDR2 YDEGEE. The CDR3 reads CASTFRPQGQETQYF. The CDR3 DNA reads TGTGCCAGCACCTTCCGACCTCAGGGACAAGAGACCCAGTACTTC.

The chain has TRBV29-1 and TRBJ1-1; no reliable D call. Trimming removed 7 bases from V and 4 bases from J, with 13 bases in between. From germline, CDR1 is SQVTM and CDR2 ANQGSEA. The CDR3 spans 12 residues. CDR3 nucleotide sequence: TGCAGCGCTAGCCTAGGCCTCACTGAAGCTTTCTTT. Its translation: CSASLGLTEAFF.

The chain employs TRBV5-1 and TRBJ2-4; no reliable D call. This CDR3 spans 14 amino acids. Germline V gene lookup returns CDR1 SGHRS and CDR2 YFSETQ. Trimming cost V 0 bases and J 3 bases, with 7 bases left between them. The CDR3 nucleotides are TGCGCCAGCAGCTTGGAAGGAGTCAAAAACATTCAGTACTTC. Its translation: CASSLEGVKNIQYF.

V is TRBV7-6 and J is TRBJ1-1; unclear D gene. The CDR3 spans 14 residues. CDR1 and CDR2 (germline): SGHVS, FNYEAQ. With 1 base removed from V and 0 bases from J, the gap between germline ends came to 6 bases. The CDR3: CASSLGRMNTEAFF. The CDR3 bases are TGTGCCAGCAGCTTAGGCAGAATGAACACTGAAGCTTTCTTT.

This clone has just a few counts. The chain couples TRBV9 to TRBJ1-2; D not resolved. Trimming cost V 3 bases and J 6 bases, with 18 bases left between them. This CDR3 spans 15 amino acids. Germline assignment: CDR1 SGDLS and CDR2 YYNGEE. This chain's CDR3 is CASSATYTLGNGYTF. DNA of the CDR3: TGTGCCAGCAGCGCTACATACACCCTGGGAAATGGCTACACCTTC.

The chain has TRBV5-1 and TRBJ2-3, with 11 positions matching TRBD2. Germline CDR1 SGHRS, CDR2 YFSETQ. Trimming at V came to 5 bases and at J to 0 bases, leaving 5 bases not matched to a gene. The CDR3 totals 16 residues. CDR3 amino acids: CASSRRLAGSTDTQYF. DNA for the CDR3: TGCGCCAGCAGTCGCAGACTAGCGGGAAGCACAGATACGCAGTATTTT.

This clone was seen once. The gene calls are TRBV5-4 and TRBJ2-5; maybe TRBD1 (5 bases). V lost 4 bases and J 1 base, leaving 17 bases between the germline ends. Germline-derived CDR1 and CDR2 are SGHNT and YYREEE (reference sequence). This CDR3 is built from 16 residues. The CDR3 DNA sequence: TGTGCCAGCAGCCTACCGACAGCCGCTTCCCAAGAGACCCAGTACTTC. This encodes CASSLPTAASQETQYF.

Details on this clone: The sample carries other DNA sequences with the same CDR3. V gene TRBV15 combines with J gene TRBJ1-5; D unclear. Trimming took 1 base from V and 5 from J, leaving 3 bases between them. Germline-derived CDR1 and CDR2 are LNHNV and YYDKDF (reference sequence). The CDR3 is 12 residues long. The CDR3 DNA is TGTGCCACCAGCAGAGGGGATCAGCCCCAGCATTTT. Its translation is CATSRGDQPQHF. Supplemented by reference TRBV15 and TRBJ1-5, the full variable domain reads DAMVIQNPRYQVTQFGKPVTLSCSQTLNHNVMYWYQQKSSQAPKLLFHYYDKDFNNEADTPDNFQSRRPNTSFCFLDIRSPGLGDTAMYLCATSRGDQPQHFGDGTRLSIL.

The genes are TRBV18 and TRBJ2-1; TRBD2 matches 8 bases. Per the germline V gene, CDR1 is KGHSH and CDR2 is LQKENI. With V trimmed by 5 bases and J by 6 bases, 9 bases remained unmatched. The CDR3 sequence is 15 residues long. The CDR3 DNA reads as TGTGCCAGCTCAATTTCACTAGCGGAGCTCAATGAGCAGTTCTTC. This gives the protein CASSISLAELNEQFF.

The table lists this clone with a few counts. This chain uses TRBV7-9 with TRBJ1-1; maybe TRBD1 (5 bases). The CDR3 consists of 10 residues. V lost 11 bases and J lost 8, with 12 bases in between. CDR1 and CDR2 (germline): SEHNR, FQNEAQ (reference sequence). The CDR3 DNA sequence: TGTGCCCCGGCGGGGGAAGAAGCTTTCTTT. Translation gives CAPAGEEAFF.

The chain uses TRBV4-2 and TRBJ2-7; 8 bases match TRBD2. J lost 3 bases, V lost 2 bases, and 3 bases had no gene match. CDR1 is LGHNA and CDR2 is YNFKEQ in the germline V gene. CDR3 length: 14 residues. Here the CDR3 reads CASSQHLAGYEQYF. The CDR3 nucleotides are TGTGCCAGCAGCCAACACCTAGCGGGCTACGAGCAGTACTTC.

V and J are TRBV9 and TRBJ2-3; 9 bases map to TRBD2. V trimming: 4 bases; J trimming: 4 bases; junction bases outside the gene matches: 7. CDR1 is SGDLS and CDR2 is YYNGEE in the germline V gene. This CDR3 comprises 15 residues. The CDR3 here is CASSPFGGGADTQYF. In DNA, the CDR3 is TGTGCCAGCAGCCCTTTTGGCGGGGGGGCAGATACGCAGTATTTT.

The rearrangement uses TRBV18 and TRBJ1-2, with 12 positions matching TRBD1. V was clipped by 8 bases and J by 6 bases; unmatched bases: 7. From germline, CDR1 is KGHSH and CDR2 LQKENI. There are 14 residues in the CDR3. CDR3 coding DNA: TGTGCCAGCCTCCCGGGACAGGGGGCCAATGGCTACACCTTC. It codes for CASLPGQGANGYTF.

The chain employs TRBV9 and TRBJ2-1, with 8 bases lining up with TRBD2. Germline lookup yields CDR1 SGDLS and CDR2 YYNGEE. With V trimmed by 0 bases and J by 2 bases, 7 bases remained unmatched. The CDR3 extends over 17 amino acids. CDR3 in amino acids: CASSVGEGGGTYNEQFF. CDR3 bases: TGTGCCAGCAGCGTAGGGGAGGGCGGGGGGACCTACAATGAGCAGTTCTTC.

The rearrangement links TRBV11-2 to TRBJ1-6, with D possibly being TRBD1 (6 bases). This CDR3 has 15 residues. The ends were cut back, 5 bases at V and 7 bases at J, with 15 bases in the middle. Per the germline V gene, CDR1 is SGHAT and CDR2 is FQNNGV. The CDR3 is CASSVRGRENSPLHF. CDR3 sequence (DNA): TGTGCCAGCAGCGTTCGGGGGCGCGAGAATTCACCCCTCCACTTT.

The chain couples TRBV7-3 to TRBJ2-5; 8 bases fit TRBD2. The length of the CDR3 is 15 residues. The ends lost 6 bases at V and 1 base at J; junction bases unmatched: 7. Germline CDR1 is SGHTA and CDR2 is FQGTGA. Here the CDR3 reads CASSPRGGLQETQYF. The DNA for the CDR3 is TGTGCCAGCAGTCCTCGGGGGGGCCTCCAAGAGACCCAGTACTTC.

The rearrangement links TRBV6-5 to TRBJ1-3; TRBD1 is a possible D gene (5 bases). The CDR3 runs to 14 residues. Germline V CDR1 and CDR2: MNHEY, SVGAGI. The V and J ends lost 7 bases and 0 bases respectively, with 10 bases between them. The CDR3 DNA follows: TGTGCCAGCAAAGAGGGGTTCTCTGGAAACACCATATATTTT. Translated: CASKEGFSGNTIYF.

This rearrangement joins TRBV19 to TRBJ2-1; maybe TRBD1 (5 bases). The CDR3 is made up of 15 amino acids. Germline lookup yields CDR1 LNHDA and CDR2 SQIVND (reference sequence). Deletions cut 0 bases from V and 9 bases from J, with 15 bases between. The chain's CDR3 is CASSIEGPLGAEQFF. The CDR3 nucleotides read TGTGCCAGTAGTATAGAGGGGCCTTTAGGGGCTGAGCAGTTCTTC.